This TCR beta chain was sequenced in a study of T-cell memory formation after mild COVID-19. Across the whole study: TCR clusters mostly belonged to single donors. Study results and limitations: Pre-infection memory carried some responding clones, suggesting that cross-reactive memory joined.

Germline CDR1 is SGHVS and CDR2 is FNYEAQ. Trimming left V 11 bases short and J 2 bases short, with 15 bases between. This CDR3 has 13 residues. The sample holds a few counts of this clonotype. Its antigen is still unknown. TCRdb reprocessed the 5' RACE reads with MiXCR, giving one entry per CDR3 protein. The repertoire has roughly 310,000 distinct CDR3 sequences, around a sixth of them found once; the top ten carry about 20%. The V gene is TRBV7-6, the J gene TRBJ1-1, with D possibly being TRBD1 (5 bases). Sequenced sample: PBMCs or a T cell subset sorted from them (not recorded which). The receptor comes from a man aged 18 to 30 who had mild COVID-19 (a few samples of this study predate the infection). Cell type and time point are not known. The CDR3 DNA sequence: TGTGCCTCCGGGACGCTACTTAACACTGAAGCTTTCTTT. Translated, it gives CASGTLLNTEAFF.